This entry lists 30 T cell receptor beta chains sequenced from one sample in a study of blood T cell repertoires in COVID-19. Sequencing used immunoSEQ multiplex PCR; TCRdb keeps in-frame clones, though not all of them. Of approximately 200,000 clones detected, roughly four fifths appear once; the ten largest clones hold about 2%. Sequences were obtained from PBMCs or T cells enriched from blood (not recorded which). These receptors were collected from a man aged 55 to 70 who had recovered from COVID-19.

The chain links TRBV7-9 to TRBJ1-4, with D tentatively TRBD1 (6 bases). CDR3 length: 15 residues. CDR1 is SEHNR and CDR2 is FQNEAQ in the germline V gene (reference sequence). V dropped 5 bases and J dropped 6 bases, with 16 bases sitting between them. The CDR3 sequence: CASSPASTGDEKLFF. In DNA, the CDR3 is TGTGCCAGCAGCCCGGCTTCGACAGGTGATGAAAAACTGTTTTTT.

The chain's CDR3 is CASSPMDSSAGELFF. CDR3 in DNA: TGTGCCAGCTCACCGATGGACTCCAGTGCCGGGGAGCTGTTTTTT. The chain combines TRBV18 with TRBJ2-2; a possible D gene is TRBD2 (5 bases). CDR1 is KGHSH, CDR2 LQKENI, per germline. The CDR3 is 15 residues long. The ends were cut back, 3 bases at V and 6 bases at J, with 14 bases in the middle.

This clone was detected only a few times. This CDR3 is CASSPQGVDGYTF. The CDR3 bases are TGTGCCAGCAGCCCCCAGGGTGTGGATGGCTACACCTTC. This chain uses TRBV7-2 with TRBJ1-2; a possible D gene is TRBD1 (5 bases). V lost 5 bases to trimming and J lost 6 bases, with 13 bases between them. This CDR3 has 13 amino acids. In germline, CDR1 is SGHTA, CDR2 FQGNSA.

The chain employs TRBV19 and TRBJ2-1, with D possibly TRBD1 on 5 matching bases. The length of the CDR3 is 16 residues. Germline-derived CDR1 and CDR2 are LNHDA and SQIVND (reference sequence). V lost 4 bases and J 1 base, leaving 14 bases between the germline ends. The CDR3 bases are TGTGCCAGTAGTACAAGGCAGGGTAAGTCCTACAATGAGCAGTTCTTC. This encodes CASSTRQGKSYNEQFF.

The chain links TRBV6-5 to TRBJ2-7, with 9 bases matching TRBD1. Trimming took 2 bases from V and 6 from J; bases not matched to a gene: 11. CDR3 length equals 16 residues. Germline values: CDR1 MNHEY, CDR2 SVGAGI. CDR3 amino acids: CASSYLRGGQGFEQYF. DNA of the CDR3: TGTGCCAGCAGTTACCTGCGAGGGGGACAGGGATTCGAGCAGTACTTC.

This clone was recorded only once. The chain uses TRBV7-2 and TRBJ1-5; D ambiguous. CDR3 length: 15 residues. The germline V and J ends were trimmed by 1 base and 4 bases, with 11 bases remaining between them. CDR1 is SGHTA, CDR2 FQGNSA, per germline. CDR3 in amino acids: CASSLVGSLNQPQHF. The CDR3 DNA follows: TGTGCCAGCAGCTTAGTGGGCAGCTTAAATCAGCCCCAGCATTTT. The full variable domain, in which reference TRBV7-2 and TRBJ1-5 provide the parts outside the CDR3, is GAGVSQSPSNKVTEKGKDVELRCDPISGHTALYWYRQSLGQGLEFLIYFQGNSAPDKSGLPSDRFSAERTGGSVSTLTIQRTQQEDSAVYLCASSLVGSLNQPQHFGDGTRLSIL.

The V call is TRBV9, the J call TRBJ2-7; D is undetermined. This CDR3 has 14 residues. CDR1 SGDLS and CDR2 YYNGEE come from the germline V gene. V lost 3 bases to trimming and J lost 0 bases, with 10 bases between them. CDR3 sequence (DNA): TGTGCCAGCAGCGATGGGCCTAACTCCTACGAGCAGTACTTC. This gives the protein CASSDGPNSYEQYF.

The J gene is TRBJ1-3, the V gene TRBV6-5; D is perhaps TRBD1 (6 bases). Germline V gene sequence: CDR1 MNHEY, CDR2 SVGAGI. This CDR3 has 14 amino acids. Trimming left V 7 bases short and J 3 bases short, with 13 bases between. The CDR3 DNA reads TGTGCCAGCATTAACAGGGCTGATGGAAACACCATATATTTT. Amino acid sequence: CASINRADGNTIYF.

This chain joins TRBV7-9 and TRBJ2-6; 9 nucleotides match TRBD1. Germline lookup yields CDR1 SEHNR and CDR2 FQNEAQ (reference sequence). CDR3 length: 17 residues. The J segment lost 3 bases and the V segment lost 2 bases, leaving 5 bases of the junction unmatched. In DNA form, the CDR3 reads TGTGCCAGCAGCTTAACGACAGGGGGGCGTGGGGCCAACGTCCTGACTTTC. This sequence encodes CASSLTTGGRGANVLTF.

The V gene is TRBV18, the J gene TRBJ2-3; TRBD2 aligns across 7 bases. J was trimmed by 2 bases and V by 2 bases; bases with no gene match: 7. The CDR3 extends over 16 amino acids. Germline lookup yields CDR1 KGHSH and CDR2 LQKENI. CDR3 residues: CASSPFWRGNTDTQYF. CDR3 bases: TGTGCCAGCTCACCATTTTGGCGGGGGAACACAGATACGCAGTATTTT.

The chain combines TRBV4-2 with TRBJ2-3; 7 bases line up with TRBD2. V lost 1 base and J lost 2; bases outside the gene matches: 3. This CDR3 has 15 amino acids. The germline gives CDR1 LGHNA, CDR2 YNFKEQ. CDR3 in DNA: TGTGCCAGCAGCCAAGGTCTAGCGGTCACAGATACGCAGTATTTT. It specifies CASSQGLAVTDTQYF.

V usage is TRBV27 and J usage is TRBJ1-4; D might be TRBD1 (6 bases). V was clipped by 6 bases and J by 8 bases, with 13 bases between them. The germline V gene has CDR1 MNHEY and CDR2 SMNVEV (reference sequence). CDR3 size: 13 residues. The CDR3 region is CASRPGVGEKLFF. In nucleotides, the CDR3 is TGTGCCAGCAGACCAGGGGTTGGGGAAAAACTGTTTTTT. Combining the CDR3 with reference TRBV27 and TRBJ1-4 gives the whole variable domain EAQVTQNPRYLITVTGKKLTVTCSQNMNHEYMSWYRQDPGLGLRQIYYSMNVEVTDKGDVPEGYKVSRKEKRNFPLILESPSPNQTSLYFCASRPGVGEKLFFGSGTQLSVL.

The chain carries TRBV18 and TRBJ1-2; 7 bases map to TRBD1. This CDR3 spans 13 amino acids. After removal of 2 bases from V and 7 bases from J, the junction contained 4 bases not matched to a gene. Germline CDR1 and CDR2: KGHSH and LQKENI. The CDR3 region has the DNA TGTGCCAGCTCACCAGGACAGGAGCTTGGCTACACCTTC. This sequence encodes CASSPGQELGYTF.

V usage is TRBV7-2 and J usage is TRBJ1-2, with D perhaps matching TRBD1 (5 bases). The CDR3 runs to 13 residues. V dropped 5 bases and J dropped 8 bases, with 15 bases sitting between them. Germline CDR1 and CDR2: SGHTA and FQGNSA. CDR3: CASSTTATGGYTF. The CDR3 DNA reads as TGTGCCAGCAGCACGACAGCCACTGGGGGCTACACCTTC.

The V and J genes are TRBV2 and TRBJ2-3, with 9 bases identical to TRBD1. Germline V gene sequence: CDR1 SNHLY, CDR2 FYNNEI. V trimming: 5 bases; J trimming: 4 bases; junction bases outside the gene matches: 13. CDR3 size: 17 residues. This CDR3 reads CASSQEQGAIFADTQYF. In DNA form, the CDR3 reads TGTGCCAGCAGTCAAGAACAGGGGGCAATCTTTGCAGATACGCAGTATTTT.

The V call is TRBV30, the J call TRBJ1-2, with a weak D call TRBD1 (5 bases). V was shortened by 1 base and J by 3 bases, with 12 bases between the two germline ends. Germline assignment: CDR1 GTSNPN and CDR2 SVGIG (reference sequence). The CDR3 length is 14 residues. The CDR3 loop is CAWSEMGPDYGYTF. CDR3 nucleotide sequence: TGTGCCTGGAGTGAAATGGGGCCCGACTATGGCTACACCTTC.

The chain links TRBV10-3 to TRBJ2-1, with 8 bases fitting TRBD2. Germline CDR1 and CDR2: ENHRY and SYGVKD. This CDR3 comprises 15 residues. Trimming took 2 bases from V and 4 from J; bases not matched to a gene: 4. CDR3 DNA: TGTGCCATCAGTGAGGAGCGGGGGCGGTACAATGAGCAGTTCTTC. Translating it yields CAISEERGRYNEQFF.

The chain couples TRBV6-5 to TRBJ1-4, with a possible D match to TRBD1 (6 bases). There are 14 residues in the CDR3. Between the trimmed V and J ends, which lost 2 bases and 6 bases, there was a span of 10 bases. CDR1 and CDR2 from the germline V gene are MNHEY and SVGAGI. CDR3: CASSYRGGDEKLFF. As DNA, the CDR3 is TGTGCCAGCAGTTACAGGGGGGGCGATGAAAAACTGTTTTTT.

This clone turned up a few times. The chain carries TRBV15 and TRBJ2-1, with D tentatively TRBD1 (5 bases). CDR3 length: 15 residues. V dropped 1 base and J dropped 4 bases, with 11 bases sitting between them. The V gene's germline CDR1 is LNHNV and CDR2 YYDKDF (reference sequence). The CDR3 nucleotides read TGTGCCACCAGCAGAGTGGCCCGACAGTACAATGAGCAGTTCTTC. It specifies CATSRVARQYNEQFF. The variable domain in full, completed from reference TRBV15 and TRBJ2-1, reads DAMVIQNPRYQVTQFGKPVTLSCSQTLNHNVMYWYQQKSSQAPKLLFHYYDKDFNNEADTPDNFQSRRPNTSFCFLDIRSPGLGDTAMYLCATSRVARQYNEQFFGPGTRLTVL.

V is TRBV18 and J is TRBJ2-2; possibly TRBD2 for D (5 bases). V was cut by 5 bases and J by 0 bases, with 10 bases left in between. Germline values: CDR1 KGHSH, CDR2 LQKENI. This CDR3 comprises 15 residues. In DNA, the CDR3 is TGTGCCAGCTCAGGCGGGCAGACGAACACCGGGGAGCTGTTTTTT. This codes for CASSGGQTNTGELFF. The whole variable domain, filled in from reference TRBV18 and TRBJ2-2, reads NAGVMQNPRHLVRRRGQEARLRCSPMKGHSHVYWYRQLPEEGLKFMVYLQKENIIDESGMPKERFSAEFPKEGPSILRIQQVVRGDSAAYFCASSGGQTNTGELFFGEGSRLTVL.

This sequence joins TRBV28 and TRBJ1-5; a possible D gene is TRBD1 (5 bases). V lost 2 bases to trimming and J lost 3 bases, with 17 bases between them. The germline V gene has CDR1 MDHEN and CDR2 SYDVKM. The CDR3 sequence is 17 residues long. CDR3 in amino acids: CASSLKSPRRDNQPQHF. CDR3 in DNA: TGTGCCAGCAGTTTAAAATCTCCGCGCAGGGACAATCAGCCCCAGCATTTT.

The sample holds one count of this clone. The gene calls are TRBV19 and TRBJ1-6, with D possibly matching TRBD1 (5 bases). Germline V gene lookup returns CDR1 LNHDA and CDR2 SQIVND (reference sequence). The CDR3 has 17 amino acids. V lost 3 bases, J lost 9 bases, and 21 bases lay in between. The CDR3 sequence: CASSIEPYPNGGSPLHF. In DNA, the CDR3 is TGTGCCAGTAGTATTGAACCTTACCCTAACGGGGGTTCACCCCTCCACTTT.

The J gene is TRBJ2-7, the V gene TRBV3-1 (or the pseudogene TRBV3-2); D is uncertain. This CDR3 is 16 amino acids long. Per germline, CDR1 LGHDT and CDR2 YNNKEL (reference sequence). V lost 0 bases and J lost 0, with 12 bases in between. In DNA form, the CDR3 reads TGTGCCAGCAGCCAAGATTTCAGTCGGAGCTCCTACGAGCAGTACTTC. It is translated as CASSQDFSRSSYEQYF.

The chain carries TRBV18 and TRBJ2-3; TRBD1 matches at 7 bases. The germline CDR1 and CDR2 sequences are KGHSH and LQKENI. CDR3 size: 14 residues. With 4 bases clipped from V and 3 bases from J, the junction kept 4 bases outside the gene matches. The CDR3 reads CASSRQGETDTQYF. CDR3 bases: TGTGCCAGCTCACGCCAGGGGGAAACAGATACGCAGTATTTT.

This chain connects TRBV7-2 to TRBJ2-2, with TRBD1 matching 9 bases. V dropped 4 bases and J dropped 4; count of bases not matched to a gene: 7. This CDR3 has 16 residues. Germline V gene lookup returns CDR1 SGHTA and CDR2 FQGNSA. CDR3 in DNA: TGTGCCAGCAGCTCCCGGGACAGGGCGCTCACCGGGGAGCTGTTTTTT. The encoded protein is CASSSRDRALTGELFF.

This clone is a singleton in its sample. J is TRBJ1-1 and V is TRBV11-2, with a tentative D call TRBD1 (6 bases). Looked up from germline, CDR1 is SGHAT and CDR2 is FQNNGV. The CDR3 runs to 13 residues. V shed 0 bases and J shed 5 bases, with 7 bases lying between them. CDR3 loop: CASSLEGGTEAFF. CDR3 coding DNA: TGTGCCAGCAGCTTAGAAGGGGGAACTGAAGCTTTCTTT.

The V gene is TRBV25-1, the J gene TRBJ2-2; the D gene is possibly TRBD2 (6 bases). V lost 1 base to trimming and J lost 1 base, with 10 bases between them. The CDR3 length is 16 residues. In germline, CDR1 is MGHDK, CDR2 SYGVNS. CDR3 nucleotides: TGTGCCAGCAGTGAATCAGGGCGGGGGAACACCGGGGAGCTGTTTTTT. Translation: CASSESGRGNTGELFF.

The V and J genes are TRBV7-8 and TRBJ1-3; D is unclear. Per germline, CDR1 SGHVS and CDR2 FQNEAQ. The CDR3 is 15 amino acids. Trimming removed 5 bases from V and 0 bases from J, with 11 bases in between. CDR3 nucleotide sequence: TGTGCCAGCAGCCCGGTCCCGCTCTCTGGAAACACCATATATTTT. Translation gives CASSPVPLSGNTIYF.

The chain carries TRBV12-5 and TRBJ1-5; TRBD1 is a possible D gene (6 bases). Per germline, CDR1 LGHNT and CDR2 FRNRAP. The CDR3 is 15 residues long. The V end lost 0 bases, the J end lost 7 bases, and 13 bases lay between the germline ends. The CDR3 here is CASGLVQGGEQPQHF. CDR3 nucleotide sequence: TGTGCTAGTGGTTTGGTACAGGGAGGGGAGCAGCCCCAGCATTTT.

The chain uses TRBV11-2 and TRBJ2-7, with a tentative D call TRBD2 (6 bases). Germline CDR1 reads SGHAT; CDR2 reads FQNNGV. V shed 5 bases and J shed 1 base, with 15 bases lying between them. The CDR3 contains 15 residues. CDR3 residues: CASSPQAGTSYEQYF. CDR3 sequence (DNA): TGTGCCAGCAGCCCCCAAGCGGGCACATCCTACGAGCAGTACTTC.